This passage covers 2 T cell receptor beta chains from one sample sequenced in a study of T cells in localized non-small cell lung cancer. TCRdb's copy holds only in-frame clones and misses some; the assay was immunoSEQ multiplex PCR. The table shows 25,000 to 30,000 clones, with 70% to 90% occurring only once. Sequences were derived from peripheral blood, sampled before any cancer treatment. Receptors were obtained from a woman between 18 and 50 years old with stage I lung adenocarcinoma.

The CDR3 DNA reads as TGTGCCAGCAGACAGGGAGACAAGACTGGAAACACCATATATTTT. As protein: CASRQGDKTGNTIYF. The chain joins TRBV28 to TRBJ1-3, with D perhaps TRBD1 (6 bases). V lost 6 bases to trimming and J lost 2 bases, with 14 bases between them. The CDR3 runs to 15 residues. From germline, CDR1 is MDHEN and CDR2 SYDVKM.

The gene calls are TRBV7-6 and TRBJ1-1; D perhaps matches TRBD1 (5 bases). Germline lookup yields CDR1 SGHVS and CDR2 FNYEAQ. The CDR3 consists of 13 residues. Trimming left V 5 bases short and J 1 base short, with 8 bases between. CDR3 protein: CASSPTGNTEAFF. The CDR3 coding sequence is TGTGCCAGCAGCCCCACAGGGAACACTGAAGCTTTCTTT.